This is a list of T cell receptor beta chains from one sample in a study of blood T cell repertoires in COVID-19. The table came from immunoSEQ multiplex PCR; TCRdb's copy has only in-frame clones and leaves some out. The table has roughly 340,000 clones, over 75% seen once; the top ten hold about 1.9%. What was sequenced was PBMCs or T cells enriched from blood (not recorded which). Receptor source: a middle-aged man in a cohort exposed to, infected with or recovered from COVID-19 (not recorded which). The CDR3 runs from the conserved cysteine through the conserved F or W. The D gene is left open where the match is weak. Clone size is shown for a subset of rows, as once, few, many or a class of expanded clone.

cdr3_nt: TGTGCCACCGCTTGGGTGAAGACTGAGGGCTACAATGAGCAGTTCTTC
cdr3_aa: CATAWVKTEGYNEQFF
v_call: TRBV27
j_call: TRBJ2-1
clone_size: -
d_call: -

cdr3_nt: TGTGCCAGCAGACCCCCCGGGGTAGGCACTGGAAACACCATATATTTT
cdr3_aa: CASRPPGVGTGNTIYF
v_call: TRBV7-9
j_call: TRBJ1-3
clone_size: -
d_call: -

cdr3_nt: TGTGCCAGCAGTTTTAGAGACTATGGCTACACCTTC
cdr3_aa: CASSFRDYGYTF
v_call: TRBV28
j_call: TRBJ1-2
clone_size: -
d_call: -

cdr3_nt: TGTGCCAGCTCTCCGGACAGGGCCTACAATCAGCCCCAGCATTTT
cdr3_aa: CASSPDRAYNQPQHF
v_call: TRBV18
j_call: TRBJ1-5
clone_size: -
d_call: TRBD1

cdr3_nt: TGTGCCAGCAGTTTATCGGTGACAGGGGTATGGTATTTT
cdr3_aa: CASSLSVTGVWYF
v_call: TRBV27
j_call: TRBJ2-3
clone_size: once
d_call: TRBD1

cdr3_nt: TGTGCCAGCAGTTCTTTCGCGACAGCCCTCAAGGGAAGCAATCAGCCCCAGCATTTT
cdr3_aa: CASSSFATALKGSNQPQHF
v_call: TRBV28
j_call: TRBJ1-5
clone_size: -
d_call: -

cdr3_nt: TGTGCCATCAGTGCCAGTGGAGGGCTGGAGCAGCCCCAGCATTTT
cdr3_aa: CAISASGGLEQPQHF
v_call: TRBV10-3
j_call: TRBJ1-5
clone_size: -
d_call: -

cdr3_nt: TGCAGCGTCGCCTCAGGGGGCCGGACTGAAGCTTTCTTT
cdr3_aa: CSVASGGRTEAFF
v_call: TRBV29-1
j_call: TRBJ1-1
clone_size: once
d_call: TRBD1

cdr3_nt: TGTGCCAGCTCACAGGGGGCCCGAAGCTCTGGAAACACCATATATTTT
cdr3_aa: CASSQGARSSGNTIYF
v_call: TRBV18
j_call: TRBJ1-3
clone_size: -
d_call: TRBD1

cdr3_nt: TGTGCCAGCTCACTGGTCGACAGGGGAGAGGCAGAGACCCAGTACTTC
cdr3_aa: CASSLVDRGEAETQYF
v_call: TRBV18
j_call: TRBJ2-5
clone_size: -
d_call: TRBD1

cdr3_nt: TGTGCCAGCTCCCCCGCGGTAGCGGGAGTCAACGAGCAGTACTTC
cdr3_aa: CASSPAVAGVNEQYF
v_call: TRBV18
j_call: TRBJ2-7
clone_size: -
d_call: TRBD2

cdr3_nt: TGCGCCAGCAGCTTGGAATGGGCGGGCCAAGAGACCCAGTACTTC
cdr3_aa: CASSLEWAGQETQYF
v_call: TRBV5-1
j_call: TRBJ2-5
clone_size: -
d_call: -

cdr3_nt: TGTGCCAGCAGCTCCAGGGATCTCATGGGGGAGCTGTTTTTT
cdr3_aa: CASSSRDLMGELFF
v_call: TRBV6-5
j_call: TRBJ2-2
clone_size: -
d_call: -

cdr3_nt: TGTGCCAGCAGCCCAAGACAGGCGGTCCTGTCCGAGCAGTACTTC
cdr3_aa: CASSPRQAVLSEQYF
v_call: TRBV14
j_call: TRBJ2-7
clone_size: -
d_call: -

cdr3_nt: TGTGCCAGCAGTGGAGAGCGGGGCAATCAGCCCCAGCATTTT
cdr3_aa: CASSGERGNQPQHF
v_call: TRBV2
j_call: TRBJ1-5
clone_size: -
d_call: -

cdr3_nt: TGTGCCAGCAGCCCCGTGGGGGGGGATGAAAAACTGTTTTTT
cdr3_aa: CASSPVGGDEKLFF
v_call: TRBV7-8
j_call: TRBJ1-4
clone_size: -
d_call: -

cdr3_nt: TGTGCCAGCAGCCGTGCAGGGGTGGGAGAGACCCAGTACTTC
cdr3_aa: CASSRAGVGETQYF
v_call: TRBV7-3
j_call: TRBJ2-5
clone_size: -
d_call: -

cdr3_nt: TGTGCCAGCAGCTTAGGGCCCGGGACTAGCTCCTACGAGCAGTACTTC
cdr3_aa: CASSLGPGTSSYEQYF
v_call: TRBV7-2
j_call: TRBJ2-7
clone_size: -
d_call: TRBD2

cdr3_nt: TGTGCCAGCAGCCCCCGGGACAGCCTCTATAATTCACCCCTCCACTTT
cdr3_aa: CASSPRDSLYNSPLHF
v_call: TRBV7-6
j_call: TRBJ1-6
clone_size: -
d_call: TRBD1

cdr3_nt: TGTGCCAGCAGCAAATACAGGGGCGGCACTGAAGCTTTCTTT
cdr3_aa: CASSKYRGGTEAFF
v_call: TRBV3-1/TRBV3-2
j_call: TRBJ1-1
clone_size: -
d_call: TRBD1

cdr3_nt: TGTGCCAGTAGTGGGCTTGGGGCAGGGGACACTGAAGCTTTCTTT
cdr3_aa: CASSGLGAGDTEAFF
v_call: TRBV19
j_call: TRBJ1-1
clone_size: -
d_call: -

cdr3_nt: TGTGCCAGCAGCCAAGATTTAGTTTCCTACGAGCAGTACTTC
cdr3_aa: CASSQDLVSYEQYF
v_call: TRBV3-1/TRBV3-2
j_call: TRBJ2-7
clone_size: -
d_call: -

cdr3_nt: TGTGCCAGCTCACCGAGAATAAGCACAGATACGCAGTATTTT
cdr3_aa: CASSPRISTDTQYF
v_call: TRBV18
j_call: TRBJ2-3
clone_size: -
d_call: -

cdr3_nt: TGCGCCAGCAGCTCCAGACCAGGGGGCGAAGATAGTTACGAGCAGTACTTC
cdr3_aa: CASSSRPGGEDSYEQYF
v_call: TRBV5-1
j_call: TRBJ2-7
clone_size: few
d_call: TRBD1